This T cell receptor (beta chain) came from a study of PD-L1 blockade in urothelial cancer. Whole-study context: Patients' atezolizumab regimen, 1,200 mg intravenously every 3 weeks, began around 2014. Blood analysis occurred 3 weeks (second dose) and 6 weeks after treatment start. The number of prior chemotherapy regimens per patient was 0 to 3.

Time point given: pretreatment peripheral blood. Each individual provided 1 to 8 samples (taken pretreatment and on-treatment). The protocol was immunoSEQ multiplex PCR, while the TCRdb copy is restricted to in-frame clones and leaves out a portion. Found here are tens of thousands of clones, about 84% of them singletons; the top ten hold around 15%. Germline lookup yields CDR1 LNHDA and CDR2 SQIVND (reference sequence). The ends were cut back, 1 base at V and 5 bases at J, with 8 bases in the middle. The CDR3 loop spans 13 amino acids. This chain connects TRBV19 to TRBJ2-5, with D unclear. Sample: PBMCs, taken around atezolizumab (anti-PD-L1) treatment. The receptor was isolated from a man in his sixties with urothelial cancer. CDR3 in amino acids: CASSIAVAETQYF. The CDR3 nucleotides are TGTGCCAGTAGTATAGCAGTGGCCGAGACCCAGTACTTC.